What follows describes a single T cell receptor (beta chain). There is no known antigen for this receptor. No per-base quality is available; no much larger clone lies one base away. The treatment or condition label corresponds to: allogeneic hematopoietic cell transplantation with graft depleted of TCRalphabeta T cells and CD19 B cells. The transplant recipients were children given TCRalphabeta/CD19-depleted allogeneic hematopoietic cell grafts. These data belong to a study of T-cell reconstitution after alpha-beta-depleted transplantation in children (dated by TCRdb to 2016 to 2018). Regarding the research as a whole: Using TCR repertoire profiling, the study followed T-cell immune reconstitution in a quantitative way in children after TCRalphabeta/CD19-depleted allogeneic hematopoietic cell transplantation. Findings and caveats that apply to the study as a whole: Apparently early alphabetaT-cell count recovery about two months after transplant reportedly relied on only several hundred rapidly expanded clones derived from non-depleted graft cells. The frequencies of hyperexpanded clones fell over the following months, and after one year, T-cell counts and TCRbeta diversity were mostly attributed to newly produced T cells. In some patients, high TCRbeta diversity at day 60 was attributed to recipient T cells and intrathymic progenitors that had survived conditioning.

V is pared back by 10 bases and J by 0 bases, with 13 bases lying between the germline termini. CDR1 SGHDN and CDR2 FVKESK were looked up in the germline V gene. Measured from the cysteine to the phenylalanine, the CDR3 is 15 residues long. Only the CDR3 DNA stays, 45 bases, in frame from base 1. The receptor library was made with PCR. The reads were generated on an Illumina HiSeq 2500. To normalize quantification of the TCRbeta repertoire, the TCR libraries were built with molecular barcoding that relied on unique molecular identifiers. TCRdb trimmed the raw reads at Q25, called clones with MiXCR and kept productive beta chains. Identical CDR3 proteins give one entry, which carries the most common genes and DNA. The sample table holds 97,000 or so distinct CDR3 sequences, of which under 9% were seen once. The ten largest clones add up to around 15% of the sample.

The input for sequencing was PBMCs, taken before TCRalphabeta/CD19-depleted stem cell transplant. This receptor was obtained from a boy aged 2 to 9 with acute lymphoblastic leukemia, due to receive a stem cell transplant. This chain joins TRBV14 to TRBJ1-6, and perhaps TRBD1 as D gene, on 5 matching bases. The DNA is as follows: TGTGCCAACCGGGACTCGAGCTCCTATAATTCACCCCTCCACTTT. The resulting protein is CANRDSSSYNSPLHF.